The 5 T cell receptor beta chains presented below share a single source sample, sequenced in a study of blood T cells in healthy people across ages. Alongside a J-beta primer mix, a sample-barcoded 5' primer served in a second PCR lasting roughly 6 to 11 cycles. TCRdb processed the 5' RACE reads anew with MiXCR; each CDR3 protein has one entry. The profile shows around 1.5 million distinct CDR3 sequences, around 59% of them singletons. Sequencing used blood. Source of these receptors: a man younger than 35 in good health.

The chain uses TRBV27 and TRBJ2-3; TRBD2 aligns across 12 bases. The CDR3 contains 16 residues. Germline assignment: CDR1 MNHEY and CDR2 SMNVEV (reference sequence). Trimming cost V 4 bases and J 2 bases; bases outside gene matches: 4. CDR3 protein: CASSSLAGGTTDTQYF. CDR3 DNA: TGTGCCAGCAGTTCACTAGCGGGGGGAACCACAGATACGCAGTATTTT.

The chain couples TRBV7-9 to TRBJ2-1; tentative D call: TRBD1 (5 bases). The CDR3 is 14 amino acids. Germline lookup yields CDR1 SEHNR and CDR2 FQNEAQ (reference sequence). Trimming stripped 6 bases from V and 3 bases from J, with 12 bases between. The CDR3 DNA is TGTGCCAGCAGTCCTGACAGAATCTACAATGAGCAGTTCTTC. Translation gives CASSPDRIYNEQFF.

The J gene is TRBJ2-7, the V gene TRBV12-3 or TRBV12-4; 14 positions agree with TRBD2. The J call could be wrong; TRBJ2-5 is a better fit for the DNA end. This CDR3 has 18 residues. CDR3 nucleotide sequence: TGTGCCAGCAGTTTAGGGTCCGGGACTAGCGGGGGAGGAGAGACCCAGTACTTC. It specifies CASSLGSGTSGGGETQYF.

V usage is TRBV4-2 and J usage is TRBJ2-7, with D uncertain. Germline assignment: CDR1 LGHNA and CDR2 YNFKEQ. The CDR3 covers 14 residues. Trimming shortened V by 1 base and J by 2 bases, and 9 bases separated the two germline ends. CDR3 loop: CASSQAMGTYEQYF. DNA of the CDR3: TGTGCCAGCAGCCAAGCAATGGGGACCTACGAGCAGTACTTC.

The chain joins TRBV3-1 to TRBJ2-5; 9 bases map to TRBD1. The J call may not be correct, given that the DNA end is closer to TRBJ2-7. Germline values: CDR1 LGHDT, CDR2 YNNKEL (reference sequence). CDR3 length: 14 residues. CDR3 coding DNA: TGTGCCAGCCGACTGACAGGGGGAGCCTACGAGCAGTACTTC. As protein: CASRLTGGAYEQYF.